Below, 9 T cell receptor beta chains from the same sample are listed, as sequenced in a study of shared clonotypes between healthy human individuals. Sequencing was performed with immunoSEQ multiplex PCR; in TCRdb, only in-frame clones are kept and a portion is missing. The repertoire includes some 2,500,000 clones, around 92% of them detected once, and about 0.41% sits in the top ten. The sample consisted of naive CD4+ T cells from PBMCs. The sample's subset: CD45RA+ positively selected. These receptors were taken from a man aged 18 to 35 in good health. Some clones in this sample may be carry-over from other donors' samples.

This chain connects TRBV2 to TRBJ1-1, with 8 bases fitting TRBD1. The germline CDR1 and CDR2 sequences are SNHLY and FYNNEI. V was clipped by 8 bases and J by 1 base; unmatched bases: 3. The CDR3 sequence is 13 residues long. Here the CDR3 DNA reads TGTGCCAGCGACAGGGGAAAGAACACTGAAGCTTTCTTT. It is translated as CASDRGKNTEAFF.

V gene TRBV30 combines with J gene TRBJ2-1; 7 bases align to TRBD2. The germline gives CDR1 GTSNPN, CDR2 SVGIG (reference sequence). With V trimmed by 2 bases and J by 9 bases, 13 bases remained unmatched. The CDR3 totals 15 residues. The CDR3 DNA sequence: TGTGCCTGGAGTCCCGGCGGGCTAGCGGTTGGTGAGCAGTTCTTC. Protein product: CAWSPGGLAVGEQFF.

The chain recombines TRBV28 with TRBJ1-2; D is ambiguous. The CDR3 has 14 residues. Deletions cut 5 bases from V and 4 bases from J, with 14 bases between. Per germline, CDR1 MDHEN and CDR2 SYDVKM. The CDR3 spells CASSLPNGPYGYTF. CDR3 nucleotide sequence: TGTGCCAGCAGTCTTCCCAACGGGCCCTATGGCTACACCTTC.

V gene TRBV15 combines with J gene TRBJ2-4; possibly TRBD2 for D (5 bases). CDR1 is LNHNV and CDR2 is YYDKDF in the germline V gene (reference sequence). The ends were cut back, 4 bases at V and 0 bases at J, with 13 bases in the middle. CDR3 size: 16 residues. The CDR3 DNA reads as TGTGCCACCAGCATTAGGACTGCCTTAGCCAAAAACATTCAGTACTTC. Translation: CATSIRTALAKNIQYF.

CDR3 DNA sequence: TGCGCCAGCAGCCTTCAGGGACTAGCGGTACAAAACATTCAGTACTTC. This gives the protein CASSLQGLAVQNIQYF. The chain has TRBV4-1 and TRBJ2-4, with 11 bases aligning to TRBD2. The germline CDR1 and CDR2 sequences are MGHRA and YSYEKL. V dropped 4 bases and J dropped 5; count of bases not matched to a gene: 7. The CDR3 runs 16 residues.

A remark on this clone: Different DNA sequences within this sample yield the same CDR3. The V call is TRBV15, the J call TRBJ2-7; D may be TRBD2 (6 bases). Trimming stripped 1 base from V and 4 bases from J, with 8 bases between. CDR1 LNHNV and CDR2 YYDKDF come from the germline V gene (reference sequence). This CDR3 is 13 amino acids long. The CDR3 bases are TGTGCCACCAGCAGAGGGAGGGTATACGAGCAGTACTTC. Amino acid sequence: CATSRGRVYEQYF.

The rearrangement joins TRBV6-1 to TRBJ2-7; D may be TRBD2 (6 bases). Germline loops: CDR1 MNHNS, CDR2 SASEGT. This CDR3 is built from 15 residues. Trimming shortened V by 1 base and J by 4 bases, and 14 bases separated the two germline ends. The CDR3 sequence is CASSEVPSGGYEQYF. In nucleotides, the CDR3 is TGTGCCAGCAGTGAAGTACCCTCCGGAGGGTACGAGCAGTACTTC.

V usage is TRBV11-2 and J usage is TRBJ2-5; D not resolved. V lost 4 bases and J 6 bases, leaving 12 bases between the germline ends. CDR3 size: 13 residues. Germline loops: CDR1 SGHAT, CDR2 FQNNGV. CDR3 region: CASSSGLVKTQYF. CDR3 in DNA: TGTGCCAGCAGCTCAGGATTGGTCAAGACCCAGTACTTC.

The CDR3 sequence: CASGDSGQPQHF. Here the CDR3 DNA reads TGTGCCAGCGGCGATTCGGGGCAGCCCCAGCATTTT. This sequence joins TRBV7-9 and TRBJ1-5; D is ambiguous. The CDR3 consists of 12 residues. Germline-derived CDR1 and CDR2 are SEHNR and FQNEAQ (reference sequence). The V and J ends lost 8 bases and 7 bases respectively, with 12 bases between them.